This T cell receptor beta chain comes out of a study of beta chain features in type 1 diabetes. Regarding this clone: The junction shows a germline mismatch at one end, possibly a read error.

The V gene's germline CDR1 is SNHLY and CDR2 FYNNEI. The CDR3 is 18 amino acids. All of the isolated RNA was reverse transcribed, so expressed TCRB transcripts were sequenced. Clones were read by immunoSEQ multiplex PCR, and TCRdb kept only the in-frame ones, dropping some. Here the sample spans about 900,000 clones, 17% being singletons. The sequence was obtained from a woman aged 18-35 years in good health. The source material was naive CD4+ T cells from blood. This chain links TRBV2 with TRBJ2-1, with 9 bases matching TRBD2. The CDR3 DNA is TGTGCCGGCAGTGAAGTTAAGGGACTAGCCGCGTCCTACAATGAGCAGTTCTTC. As protein: CAGSEVKGLAASYNEQFF.